The present TCR beta chain was sequenced within a study of beta chain features in type 1 diabetes. Study overall: There was similarity between patients and healthy donors in age, gender and cell yields. Study-level findings and limits: Type 1 diabetes patients had fewer VDJ junction insertions and more deletions. Moderate but significant shortening of TCRB CDR3s was recorded in all four CD4+ subsets from Type 1 diabetes patients.

Markers CD45RO/CCR7/CD25/CD127/CD95/CD27 served to sort CD4+ naive, central memory, regulatory and stem cell-like memory cells. This CDR3 comprises 14 residues. The ends were cut back, 3 bases at V and 1 base at J, with 10 bases in the middle. The germline gives CDR1 LNHDA, CDR2 SQIVND (reference sequence). This clone was picked up one time. The antigen is unknown. Since all of the isolated RNA was reverse transcribed, expressed TCRB transcripts were what got sequenced. Some clones are missing from TCRdb's copy, which holds only in-frame ones; the method was immunoSEQ multiplex PCR. The sample holds around 430,000 clones, 30% seen once.

V gene TRBV19 combines with J gene TRBJ2-7; D ambiguous. The TCR originated in a young man in good health. Input material: naive CD4+ T cells from blood. CDR3 region: CASSILTGSYEQYF. The CDR3 DNA follows: TGTGCCAGTAGTATCCTAACCGGGTCCTACGAGCAGTACTTC.